The sequence of this TCR beta chain was determined in a study of sequential checkpoint blockade in melanoma. Study details: Maintenance nivolumab came after either treatment sequence.

Using immunoSEQ multiplex PCR, the repertoire was profiled, and TCRdb retains in-frame clones only, with some absent. The profile covers roughly 34,000 clones, with 80% to 90% appearing a single time and more than 20% taken by the ten largest. To note about this clone: The junction departs from the called germline gene at one end, perhaps through a read error.

The CDR3 extends over 16 amino acids. Germline V gene sequence: CDR1 PRHDT, CDR2 FYEKMQ (reference sequence). The sample's treatment: randomized to nivolumab then ipilimumab (arm A) or the reverse (arm B). None of the patients previously received DNA-damaging chemotherapy. From thawed PBMCs, live CD3+CD8+ cells negative for CD19 and CD56 were sorted. This sequence was found in a human donor with melanoma. This specimen consisted of CD8+ T cells sorted from blood (inferred from file names), obtained from a patient given nivolumab and ipilimumab in sequence. This chain connects TRBV13 to TRBJ1-3, with D tentatively TRBD1 (6 bases). CDR3 amino acids: CASSLGQQGSGNTIYF. The CDR3 DNA reads TGTGCCAGCAGCCTAGGGCAGCAGGGGTCTGGAAACACCATATATTTT.